This TCR beta chain was sequenced for a study of blood T cell repertoires in COVID-19. Clones were sequenced by immunoSEQ multiplex PCR, and TCRdb holds only the in-frame ones, with some missing. Of under 150,000 clones in the sample, about four fifths were seen once. The sequence was obtained from a man in his sixties with acute or convalescent COVID-19. The sample comprised peripheral blood.

The DNA of the CDR3 is TGTGCCAGCAGCCAGAGCGGACGGATGAACACTGAAGCTTTCTTT. It yields the protein CASSQSGRMNTEAFF. This rearrangement joins TRBV9 to TRBJ1-1; D unclear. V dropped 4 bases and J dropped 0 bases, with 13 bases sitting between them. Germline CDR1 SGDLS, CDR2 YYNGEE. The CDR3 runs 15 residues. The full variable domain, its missing parts supplied by reference TRBV9 and TRBJ1-1, is DSGVTQTPKHLITATGQRVTLRCSPRSGDLSVYWYQQSLDQGLQFLIQYYNGEERAKGNILERFSAQQFPDLHSELNLSSLELGDSALYFCASSQSGRMNTEAFFGQGTRLTVV.